Listed here are 12 T cell receptor beta chains from one sample, sequenced in a study of blood T cell repertoires in COVID-19. Clones were sequenced by immunoSEQ multiplex PCR, and TCRdb holds only the in-frame ones, with some missing. The sample shows roughly 180,000 clones, about 85% of them seen only once. Material for sequencing was peripheral blood. Receptor source: a woman between 50 and 59 years old with COVID-19, enrolled during active disease.

The gene calls are TRBV29-1 and TRBJ1-1, with a weak D call TRBD1 (6 bases). The CDR3 has 14 residues. V was cut by 4 bases and J by 1 base, with 13 bases left in between. The V gene's germline CDR1 is SQVTM and CDR2 ANQGSEA. CDR3 sequence reads: CSVGTGHENTEAFF. The CDR3 DNA sequence: TGCAGCGTTGGCACGGGACACGAGAACACTGAAGCTTTCTTT.

The V call is TRBV11-2, the J call TRBJ2-1, with D possibly matching TRBD1 (5 bases). Germline loops: CDR1 SGHAT, CDR2 FQNNGV. V dropped 1 base and J dropped 5 bases, with 9 bases sitting between them. The CDR3 runs to 14 residues. CDR3 in DNA: TGTGCCAGCAGCTTAGGGGCGACAGACAATGAGCAGTTCTTC. Its translation: CASSLGATDNEQFF.

This chain uses TRBV12-3 or TRBV12-4 with TRBJ1-2, with D unclear. V was trimmed by 5 bases and J by 2 bases, leaving 9 bases between them. CDR3 size: 13 residues. As DNA, the CDR3 is TGTGCCAGCAGTGGGCATCAAAACTATGGCTACACCTTC. Residues: CASSGHQNYGYTF.

This chain connects TRBV7-9 to TRBJ1-1; 10 bases are a match to TRBD1. The CDR3 covers 14 residues. Germline trimming cut 5 bases from V and 4 bases from J; bases unmatched to any gene: 4. Germline CDR1 SEHNR, CDR2 FQNEAQ (reference sequence). In DNA form, the CDR3 reads TGTGCCAGCAGCCTCCGGGACAGGGGCACTGAAGCTTTCTTT. Translated: CASSLRDRGTEAFF.

This sequence joins TRBV5-1 and TRBJ2-7; possible D gene TRBD1, 6 bases. Deletions cut 0 bases from V and 3 bases from J, with 10 bases between. CDR1 is SGHRS and CDR2 is YFSETQ in the germline V gene. The CDR3 is made up of 14 amino acids. The CDR3 reads CASSLGDINYEQYF. In DNA, the CDR3 is TGCGCCAGCAGCTTGGGGGACATAAACTACGAGCAGTACTTC.

The CDR3 sequence is CASSFNPSNGRGYEQYF. Written as DNA, the CDR3 is TGTGCCAGCAGTTTTAACCCGTCTAATGGCAGGGGCTACGAGCAGTACTTC. The rearrangement links TRBV28 to TRBJ2-7; weak D call: TRBD1 (6 bases). There are 17 residues in the CDR3. V lost 3 bases, J lost 3 bases, and 21 bases lay in between. CDR1 and CDR2 (germline): MDHEN, SYDVKM.

V gene TRBV11-1 combines with J gene TRBJ2-5; a possible D gene is TRBD2 (6 bases). In germline, CDR1 is SGHAT, CDR2 FQDESV (reference sequence). The length of the CDR3 is 16 residues. Trimming cost V 0 bases and J 3 bases, with 14 bases left between them. The CDR3 DNA reads TGTGCCAGCAGCTTAGCAGGCGGGCGGGGAGAAGAGACCCAGTACTTC. It specifies CASSLAGGRGEETQYF.

CDR3: CASRKDTYEQYF. CDR3 DNA: TGTGCCAGCAGAAAGGACACCTACGAGCAGTACTTC. The chain combines TRBV6-5 with TRBJ2-7; D is perhaps TRBD1 (5 bases). Germline CDR1 MNHEY, CDR2 SVGAGI. V lost 6 bases to trimming and J lost 2 bases, with 8 bases between them. The CDR3 is 12 amino acids.

V gene TRBV28 combines with J gene TRBJ2-7; 7 bases fit TRBD1. With 6 bases clipped from V and 6 bases from J, the junction kept 11 bases outside the gene matches. Germline V lookup: CDR1 MDHEN, CDR2 SYDVKM. This CDR3 region has 14 residues. In DNA form, the CDR3 reads TGTGCCAGCAGGCGACAGGGTGGCGTACCCGAGCAGTACTTC. Its translation is CASRRQGGVPEQYF. The entire variable domain, with the rest obtained from reference TRBV28 and TRBJ2-7, is as follows: DVKVTQSSRYLVKRTGEKVFLECVQDMDHENMFWYRQDPGLGLRLIYFSYDVKMKEKGDIPEGYSVSREKKERFSLILESASTNQTSMYLCASRRQGGVPEQYFGPGTRLTVT.

This clone was detected only once. The genes are TRBV5-4 and TRBJ2-2, with TRBD2 identical over 8 bases. This CDR3 is 14 amino acids long. With V trimmed by 4 bases and J by 5 bases, 4 bases remained unmatched. Germline V gene lookup returns CDR1 SGHNT and CDR2 YYREEE (reference sequence). This CDR3 reads CASSPGGATGELFF. Written as DNA, the CDR3 is TGTGCCAGCAGCCCCGGGGGGGCGACCGGGGAGCTGTTTTTT. Looking up the rest from reference TRBV5-4 and TRBJ2-2 gives the full variable domain: ETGVTQSPTHLIKTRGQQVTLRCSSQSGHNTVSWYQQALGQGPQFIFQYYREEENGRGNFPPRFSGLQFPNYSSELNVNALELDDSALYLCASSPGGATGELFFGEGSRLTVL.

The chain links TRBV19 to TRBJ2-5; 11 bases are a match to TRBD2. Germline CDR1 is LNHDA and CDR2 is SQIVND (reference sequence). Trimming at V came to 5 bases and at J to 5 bases, leaving 7 bases not matched to a gene. There are 15 residues in the CDR3. In DNA form, the CDR3 reads TGTGCCAGTAGTCGTATAGCGGGGGGGCTGGAGACCCAGTACTTC. It yields the protein CASSRIAGGLETQYF.

The chain links TRBV2 to TRBJ2-5; D is perhaps TRBD1 (5 bases). There are 13 residues in the CDR3. V lost 6 bases to trimming and J lost 4 bases, with 12 bases between them. Per germline, CDR1 SNHLY and CDR2 FYNNEI. Written as DNA, the CDR3 is TGTGCCAGCAGGAGCAGGGTAGGAGAGACCCAGTACTTC. Translating it yields CASRSRVGETQYF. Together with reference TRBV2 and TRBJ2-5, the CDR3 gives the full variable domain: EPEVTQTPSHQVTQMGQEVILRCVPISNHLYFYWYRQILGQKVEFLVSFYNNEISEKSEIFDDQFSVERPDGSNFTLKIRSTKLEDSAMYFCASRSRVGETQYFGPGTRLLVL.